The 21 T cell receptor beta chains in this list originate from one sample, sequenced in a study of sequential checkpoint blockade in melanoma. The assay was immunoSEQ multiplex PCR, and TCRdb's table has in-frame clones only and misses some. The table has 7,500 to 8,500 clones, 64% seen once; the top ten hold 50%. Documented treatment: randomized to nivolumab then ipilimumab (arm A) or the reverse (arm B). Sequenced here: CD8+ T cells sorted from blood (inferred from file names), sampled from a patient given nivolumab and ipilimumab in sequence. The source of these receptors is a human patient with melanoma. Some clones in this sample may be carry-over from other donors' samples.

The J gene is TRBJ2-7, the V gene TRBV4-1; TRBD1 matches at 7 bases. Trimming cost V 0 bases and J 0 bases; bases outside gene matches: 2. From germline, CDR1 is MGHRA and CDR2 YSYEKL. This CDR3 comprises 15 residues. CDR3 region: CASSQEDRTSYEQYF. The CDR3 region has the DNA TGCGCCAGCAGCCAAGAGGACAGGACCTCCTACGAGCAGTACTTC.

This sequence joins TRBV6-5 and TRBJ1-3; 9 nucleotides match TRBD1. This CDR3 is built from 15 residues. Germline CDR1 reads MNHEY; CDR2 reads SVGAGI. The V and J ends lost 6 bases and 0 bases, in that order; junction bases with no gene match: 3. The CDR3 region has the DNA TGTGCCAGCAGGGCGACAGGGGGCTCTGGAAACACCATATATTTT. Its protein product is CASRATGGSGNTIYF.

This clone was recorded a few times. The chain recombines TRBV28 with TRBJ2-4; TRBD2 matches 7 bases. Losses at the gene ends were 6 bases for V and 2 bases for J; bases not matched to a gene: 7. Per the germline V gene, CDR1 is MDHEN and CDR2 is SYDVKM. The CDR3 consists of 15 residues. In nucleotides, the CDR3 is TGTGCCAGCAGGGGAGGGTTGGGGTCCAAAAACATTCAGTACTTC. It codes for CASRGGLGSKNIQYF.

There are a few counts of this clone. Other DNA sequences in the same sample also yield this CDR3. The chain's CDR3 is CASSAGTPYGYTF. The CDR3 DNA is TGTGCCAGCAGCGCCGGGACACCGTATGGCTACACCTTC. The chain carries TRBV9 and TRBJ1-2; perhaps TRBD1 as D (6 bases). CDR3 length: 13 residues. Trimming shortened V by 3 bases and J by 5 bases, and 11 bases separated the two germline ends. Germline V CDR1 and CDR2: SGDLS, YYNGEE. The whole variable domain, filled in from reference TRBV9 and TRBJ1-2, reads DSGVTQTPKHLITATGQRVTLRCSPRSGDLSVYWYQQSLDQGLQFLIQYYNGEERAKGNILERFSAQQFPDLHSELNLSSLELGDSALYFCASSAGTPYGYTFGSGTRLTVV.

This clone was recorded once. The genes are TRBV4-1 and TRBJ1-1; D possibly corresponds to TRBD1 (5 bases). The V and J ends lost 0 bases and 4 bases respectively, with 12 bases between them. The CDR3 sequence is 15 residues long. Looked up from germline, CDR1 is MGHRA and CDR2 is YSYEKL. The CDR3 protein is CASSQDWGGFTEAFF. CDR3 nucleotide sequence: TGCGCCAGCAGCCAAGATTGGGGGGGTTTCACTGAAGCTTTCTTT.

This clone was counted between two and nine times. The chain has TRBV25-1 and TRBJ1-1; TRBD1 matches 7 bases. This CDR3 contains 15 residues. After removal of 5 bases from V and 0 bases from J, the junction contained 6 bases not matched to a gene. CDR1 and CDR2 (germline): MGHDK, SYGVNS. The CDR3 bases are TGTGCCAGCAGTCTCACAGGGGCGATGAACACTGAAGCTTTCTTT. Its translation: CASSLTGAMNTEAFF.

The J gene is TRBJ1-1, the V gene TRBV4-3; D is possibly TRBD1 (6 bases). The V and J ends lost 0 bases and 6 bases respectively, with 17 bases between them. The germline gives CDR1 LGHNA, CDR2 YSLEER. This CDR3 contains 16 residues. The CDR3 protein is CASSQDSFSRGSEAFF. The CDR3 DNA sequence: TGCGCCAGCAGCCAAGATAGTTTTAGTAGGGGGTCTGAAGCTTTCTTT.

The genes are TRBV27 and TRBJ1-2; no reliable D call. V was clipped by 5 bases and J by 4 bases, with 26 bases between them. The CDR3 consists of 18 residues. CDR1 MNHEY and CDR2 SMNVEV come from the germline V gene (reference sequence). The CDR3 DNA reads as TGTGCCAGCAGTCCCGCCCTTGCGGGAAAGCTTCTTCTCTATGGCTACACCTTC. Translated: CASSPALAGKLLLYGYTF.

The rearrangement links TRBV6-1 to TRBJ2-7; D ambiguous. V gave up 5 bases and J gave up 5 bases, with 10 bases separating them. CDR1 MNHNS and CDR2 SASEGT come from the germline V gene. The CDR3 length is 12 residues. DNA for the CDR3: TGTGCCAGCAGTTCCTACGTCGACGAGCAGTACTTC. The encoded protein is CASSSYVDEQYF.

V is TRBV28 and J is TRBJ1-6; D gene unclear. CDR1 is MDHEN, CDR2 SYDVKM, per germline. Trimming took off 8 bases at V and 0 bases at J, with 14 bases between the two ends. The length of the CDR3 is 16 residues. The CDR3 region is CASVGERSSYNSPLHF. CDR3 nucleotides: TGTGCCAGCGTAGGCGAGAGGAGCTCCTATAATTCACCCCTCCACTTT.

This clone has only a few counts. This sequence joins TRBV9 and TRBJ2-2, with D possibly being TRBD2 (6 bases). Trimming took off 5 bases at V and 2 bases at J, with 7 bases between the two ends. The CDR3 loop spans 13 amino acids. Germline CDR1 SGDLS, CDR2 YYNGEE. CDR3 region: CASREGNTGELFF. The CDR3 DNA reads TGTGCCAGCAGGGAGGGCAACACCGGGGAGCTGTTTTTT.

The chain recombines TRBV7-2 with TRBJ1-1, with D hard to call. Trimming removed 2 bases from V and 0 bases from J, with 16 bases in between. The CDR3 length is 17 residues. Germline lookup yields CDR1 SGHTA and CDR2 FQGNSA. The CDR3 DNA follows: TGTGCCAGCAGCTTACACCCGACGGGAGTTGTGAACACTGAAGCTTTCTTT. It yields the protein CASSLHPTGVVNTEAFF.

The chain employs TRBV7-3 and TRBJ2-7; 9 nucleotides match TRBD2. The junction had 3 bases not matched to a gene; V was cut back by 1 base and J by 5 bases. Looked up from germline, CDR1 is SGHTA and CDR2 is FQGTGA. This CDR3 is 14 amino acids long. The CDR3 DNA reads TGTGCCAGCAGCTTAAGGGCTAGCGGGGACGAGCAGTACTTC. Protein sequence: CASSLRASGDEQYF.

CDR3 nucleotide sequence: TGTGCCAGCAGCTATCACAGGACACACATAATAAACACTGAAGCTTTCTTT. This gives the protein CASSYHRTHIINTEAFF. The gene calls are TRBV7-9 and TRBJ1-1; TRBD1 is a possible D gene (5 bases). Per germline, CDR1 SEHNR and CDR2 FQNEAQ (reference sequence). Trimming took 4 bases from V and 2 from J, leaving 20 bases between them. CDR3 size: 17 residues.

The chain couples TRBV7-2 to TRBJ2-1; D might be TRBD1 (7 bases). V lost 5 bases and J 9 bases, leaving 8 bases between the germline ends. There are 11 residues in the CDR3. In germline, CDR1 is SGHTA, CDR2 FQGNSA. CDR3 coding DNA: TGTGCCAGCAGCCAGGGGGGTGAGCAGTTCTTC. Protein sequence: CASSQGGEQFF.

CDR3 residues: CASSQVLAGRDEQFF. The CDR3 DNA sequence: TGCGCCAGCAGCCAAGTTCTAGCGGGGAGGGATGAGCAGTTCTTC. The rearrangement links TRBV4-1 to TRBJ2-1, with TRBD2 matching 9 bases. The V segment lost 1 base and the J segment 8 bases; nucleotides outside the gene matches: 6. CDR3 length: 15 amino acids. The germline V gene has CDR1 MGHRA and CDR2 YSYEKL.

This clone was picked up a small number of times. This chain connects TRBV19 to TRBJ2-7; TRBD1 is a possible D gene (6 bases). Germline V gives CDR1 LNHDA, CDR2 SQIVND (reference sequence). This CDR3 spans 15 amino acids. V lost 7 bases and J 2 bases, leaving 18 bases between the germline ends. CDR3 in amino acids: CASTPGAAGPYEQYF. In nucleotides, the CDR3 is TGTGCCAGTACCCCAGGGGCAGCCGGTCCCTACGAGCAGTACTTC.

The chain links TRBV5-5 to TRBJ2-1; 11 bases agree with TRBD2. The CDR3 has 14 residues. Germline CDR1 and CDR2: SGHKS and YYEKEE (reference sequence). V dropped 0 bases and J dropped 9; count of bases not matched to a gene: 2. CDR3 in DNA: TGTGCCAGCAGCTTGGTGCTAGCGGGGGGTGAGCAGTTCTTC. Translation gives CASSLVLAGGEQFF. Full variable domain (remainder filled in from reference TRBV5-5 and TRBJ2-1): DAGVTQSPTHLIKTRGQQVTLRCSPISGHKSVSWYQQVLGQGPQFIFQYYEKEERGRGNFPDRFSARQFPNYSSELNVNALLLGDSALYLCASSLVLAGGEQFFGPGTRLTVL.

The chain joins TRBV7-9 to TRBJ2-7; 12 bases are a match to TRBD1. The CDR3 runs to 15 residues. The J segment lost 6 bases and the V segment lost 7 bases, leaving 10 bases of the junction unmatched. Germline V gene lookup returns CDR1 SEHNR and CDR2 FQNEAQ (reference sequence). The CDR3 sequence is CASTLRDRGRGEQYF. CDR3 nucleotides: TGTGCCAGCACCCTCCGGGACAGGGGGCGAGGCGAGCAGTACTTC.

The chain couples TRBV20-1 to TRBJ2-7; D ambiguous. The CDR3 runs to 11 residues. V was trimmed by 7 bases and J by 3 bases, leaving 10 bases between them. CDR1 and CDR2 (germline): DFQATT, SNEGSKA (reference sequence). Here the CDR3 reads CSGLVFYEQYF. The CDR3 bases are TGCAGTGGGCTGGTTTTCTACGAGCAGTACTTC.

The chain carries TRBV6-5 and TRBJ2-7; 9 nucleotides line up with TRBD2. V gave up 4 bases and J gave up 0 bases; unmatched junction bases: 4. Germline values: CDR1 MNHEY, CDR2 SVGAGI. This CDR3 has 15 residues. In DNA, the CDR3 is TGTGCCAGCAGTTTGGGCGGGGGGGTCTCCTACGAGCAGTACTTC. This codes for CASSLGGGVSYEQYF.